This T cell receptor (beta chain) was identified in a study of blood T cell repertoires in COVID-19. Study context: The United States, Italy and Spain supplied acute and convalescent COVID-19 samples. T cells, B-cell-depleted T cells, or PBMCs supplied cDNA or gDNA.

In the original processing: For nucleated cells, counts were estimated from reference gene primer amplification. Assay used: immunoSEQ multiplex PCR; TCRdb lists only in-frame clones, some missing. The V and J calls and clone size were taken over from that table, and D and trimming were inferred from the DNA. This sample has a few hundred thousand clones; around 89% occur once, and the top ten carry 1% to 1.5%. The V gene end was trimmed by 4 bases and the J gene end by 2 bases; junction bases not matched to a gene: 14. CDR1 is SGDLS and CDR2 is YYNGEE in the germline V gene. The CDR3 length is 19 residues.

This clonotype was sampled from a man aged 35-49 years with acute or convalescent COVID-19. The sequenced sample was peripheral blood. The chain recombines TRBV9 with TRBJ2-1, with 11 bases lining up with TRBD2. CDR3 sequence: CASSFPGTSGGPTYNEQFF. Written as DNA, the CDR3 is TGTGCCAGCAGCTTTCCCGGGACTAGCGGAGGGCCCACCTACAATGAGCAGTTCTTC. The full variable domain, rest sourced from reference TRBV9 and TRBJ2-1, is DSGVTQTPKHLITATGQRVTLRCSPRSGDLSVYWYQQSLDQGLQFLIQYYNGEERAKGNILERFSAQQFPDLHSELNLSSLELGDSALYFCASSFPGTSGGPTYNEQFFGPGTRLTVL.